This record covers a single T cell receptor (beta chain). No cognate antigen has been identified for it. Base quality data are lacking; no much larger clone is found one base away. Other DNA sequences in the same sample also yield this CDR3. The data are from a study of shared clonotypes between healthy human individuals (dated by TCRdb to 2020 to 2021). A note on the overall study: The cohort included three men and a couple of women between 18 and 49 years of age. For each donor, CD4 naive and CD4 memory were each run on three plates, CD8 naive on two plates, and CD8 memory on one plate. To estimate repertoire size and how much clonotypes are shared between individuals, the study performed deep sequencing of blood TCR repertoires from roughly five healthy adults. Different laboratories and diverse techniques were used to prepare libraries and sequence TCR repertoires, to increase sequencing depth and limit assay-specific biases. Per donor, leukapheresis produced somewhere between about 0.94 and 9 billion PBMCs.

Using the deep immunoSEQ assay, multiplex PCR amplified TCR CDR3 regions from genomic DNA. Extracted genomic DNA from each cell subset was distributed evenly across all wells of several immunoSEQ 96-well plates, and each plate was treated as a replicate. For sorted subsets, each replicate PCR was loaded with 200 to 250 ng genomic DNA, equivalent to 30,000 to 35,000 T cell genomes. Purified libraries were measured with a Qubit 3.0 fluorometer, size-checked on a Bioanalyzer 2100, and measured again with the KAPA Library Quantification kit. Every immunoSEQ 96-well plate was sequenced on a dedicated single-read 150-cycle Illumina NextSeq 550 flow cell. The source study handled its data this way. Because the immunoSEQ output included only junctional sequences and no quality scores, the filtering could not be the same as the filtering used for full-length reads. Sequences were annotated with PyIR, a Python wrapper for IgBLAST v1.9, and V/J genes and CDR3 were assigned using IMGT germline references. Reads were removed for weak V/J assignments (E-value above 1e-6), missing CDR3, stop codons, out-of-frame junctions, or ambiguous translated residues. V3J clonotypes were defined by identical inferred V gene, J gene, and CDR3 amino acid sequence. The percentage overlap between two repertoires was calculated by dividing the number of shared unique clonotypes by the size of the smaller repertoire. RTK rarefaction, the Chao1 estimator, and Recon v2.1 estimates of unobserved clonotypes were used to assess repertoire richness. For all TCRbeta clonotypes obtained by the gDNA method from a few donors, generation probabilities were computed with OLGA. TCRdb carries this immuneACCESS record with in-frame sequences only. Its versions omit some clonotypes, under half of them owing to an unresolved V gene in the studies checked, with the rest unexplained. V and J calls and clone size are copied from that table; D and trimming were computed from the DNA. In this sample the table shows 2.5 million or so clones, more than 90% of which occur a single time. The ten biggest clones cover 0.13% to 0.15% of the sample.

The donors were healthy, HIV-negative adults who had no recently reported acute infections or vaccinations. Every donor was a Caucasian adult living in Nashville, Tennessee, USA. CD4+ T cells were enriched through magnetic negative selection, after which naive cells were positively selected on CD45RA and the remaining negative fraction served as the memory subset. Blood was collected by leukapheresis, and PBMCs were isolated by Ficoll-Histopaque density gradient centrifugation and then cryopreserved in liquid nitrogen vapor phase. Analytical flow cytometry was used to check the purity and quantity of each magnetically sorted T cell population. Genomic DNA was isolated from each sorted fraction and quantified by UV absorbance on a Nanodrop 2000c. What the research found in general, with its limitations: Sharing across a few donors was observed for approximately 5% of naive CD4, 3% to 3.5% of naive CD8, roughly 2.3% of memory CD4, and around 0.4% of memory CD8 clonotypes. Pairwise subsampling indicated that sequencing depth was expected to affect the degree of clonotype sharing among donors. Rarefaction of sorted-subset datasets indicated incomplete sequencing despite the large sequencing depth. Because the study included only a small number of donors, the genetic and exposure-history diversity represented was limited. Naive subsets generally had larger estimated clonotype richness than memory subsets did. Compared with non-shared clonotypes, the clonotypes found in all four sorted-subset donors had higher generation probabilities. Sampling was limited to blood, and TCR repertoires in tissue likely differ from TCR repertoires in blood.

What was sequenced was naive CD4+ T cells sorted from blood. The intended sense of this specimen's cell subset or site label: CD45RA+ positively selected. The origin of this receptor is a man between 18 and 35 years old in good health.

The CDR3 loop reads CASSPLQGADGYTF. The DNA sequence reads TGTGCCAGCTCACCCTTACAGGGGGCTGACGGCTACACCTTC. The rearrangement joined TRBV18 to TRBJ1-2, with TRBD1 matching 9 junction bases. The CDR3 covers 14 residues, taking in both the cysteine and the phenylalanine. Only the CDR3 region is kept as DNA, spanning 42 bases read in frame from base 1. The junction shows trimming of 3 bases on V and 8 bases on J, and the gene matches do not reach 7 bases of it. Per the germline V gene, KGHSH is the CDR1 and LQKENI is the CDR2.